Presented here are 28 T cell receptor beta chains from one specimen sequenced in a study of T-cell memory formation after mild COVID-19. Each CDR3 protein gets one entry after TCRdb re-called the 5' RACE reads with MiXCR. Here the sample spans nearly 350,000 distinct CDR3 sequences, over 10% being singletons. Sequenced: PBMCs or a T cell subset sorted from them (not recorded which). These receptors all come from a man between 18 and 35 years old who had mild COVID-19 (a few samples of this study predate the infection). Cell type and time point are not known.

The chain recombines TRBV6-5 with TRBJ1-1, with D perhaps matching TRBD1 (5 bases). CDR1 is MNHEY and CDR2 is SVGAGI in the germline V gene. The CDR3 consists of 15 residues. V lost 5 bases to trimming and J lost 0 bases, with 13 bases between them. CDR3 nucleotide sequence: TGTGCCAGCAGTGAGGGAGGGGCCCTGAACACTGAAGCTTTCTTT. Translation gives CASSEGGALNTEAFF.

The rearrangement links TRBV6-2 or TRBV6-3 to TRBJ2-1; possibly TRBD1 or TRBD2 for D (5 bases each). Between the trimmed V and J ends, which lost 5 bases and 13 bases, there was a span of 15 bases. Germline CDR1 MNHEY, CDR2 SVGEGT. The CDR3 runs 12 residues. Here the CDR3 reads CASSPPGASQFF. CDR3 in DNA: TGTGCCAGCAGTCCCCCCGGGGCCTCCCAGTTCTTC.

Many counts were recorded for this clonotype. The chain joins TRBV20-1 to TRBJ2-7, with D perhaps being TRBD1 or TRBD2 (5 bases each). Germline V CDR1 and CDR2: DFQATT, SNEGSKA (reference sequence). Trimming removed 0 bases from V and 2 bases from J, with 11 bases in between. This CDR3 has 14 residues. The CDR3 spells CSARDTGAAYEQYF. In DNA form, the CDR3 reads TGCAGTGCTAGAGATACCGGGGCCGCCTACGAGCAGTACTTC.

In DNA form, the CDR3 reads TGTGCCAGCTCACCACCACAGGGGGAGAGGGGCACTGAAGCTTTCTTT. Residues: CASSPPQGERGTEAFF. This chain joins TRBV18 and TRBJ1-1, with 8 bases fitting TRBD1. V shed 0 bases and J 4 bases; nucleotides not matched to a gene: 7. CDR1 is KGHSH and CDR2 is LQKENI in the germline V gene. The CDR3 runs to 16 residues.

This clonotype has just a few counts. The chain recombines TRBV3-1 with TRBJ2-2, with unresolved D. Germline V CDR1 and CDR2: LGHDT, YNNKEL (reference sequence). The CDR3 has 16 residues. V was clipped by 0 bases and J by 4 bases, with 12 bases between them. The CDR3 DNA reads TGTGCCAGCAGCCAAGACCTCTACCAAGGCACCGGGGAGCTGTTTTTT. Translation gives CASSQDLYQGTGELFF. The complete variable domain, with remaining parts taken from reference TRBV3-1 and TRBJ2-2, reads DTAVSQTPKYLVTQMGNDKSIKCEQNLGHDTMYWYKQDSKKFLKIMFSYNNKELIINETVPNRFSPKSPDKAHLNLHINSLELGDSAVYFCASSQDLYQGTGELFFGEGSRLTVL.

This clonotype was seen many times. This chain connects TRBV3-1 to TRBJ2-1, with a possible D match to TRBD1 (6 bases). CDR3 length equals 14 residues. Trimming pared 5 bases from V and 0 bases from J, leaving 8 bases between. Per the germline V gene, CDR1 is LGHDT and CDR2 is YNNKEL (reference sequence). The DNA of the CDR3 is TGTGCCAGCAGCGCGGACAGCTCCTACAATGAGCAGTTCTTC. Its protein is CASSADSSYNEQFF.

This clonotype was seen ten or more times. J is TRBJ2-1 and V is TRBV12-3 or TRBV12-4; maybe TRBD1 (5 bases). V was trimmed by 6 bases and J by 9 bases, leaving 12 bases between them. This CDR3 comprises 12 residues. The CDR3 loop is CASRRRQGEQFF. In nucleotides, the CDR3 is TGTGCCAGCAGGCGACGGCAGGGTGAGCAGTTCTTC.

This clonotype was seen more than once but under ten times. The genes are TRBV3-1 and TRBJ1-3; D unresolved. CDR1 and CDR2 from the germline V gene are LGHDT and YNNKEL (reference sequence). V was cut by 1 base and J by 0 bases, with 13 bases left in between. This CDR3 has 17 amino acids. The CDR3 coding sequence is TGTGCCAGCAGCCAAGCCTTCTGGGGATACTCTGGAAACACCATATATTTT. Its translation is CASSQAFWGYSGNTIYF.

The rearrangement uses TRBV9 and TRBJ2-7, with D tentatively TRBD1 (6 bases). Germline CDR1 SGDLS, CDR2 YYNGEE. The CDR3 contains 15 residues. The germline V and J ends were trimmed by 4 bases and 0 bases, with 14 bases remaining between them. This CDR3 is CASSPQGGISYEQYF. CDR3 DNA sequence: TGTGCCAGCAGCCCTCAAGGGGGTATCTCCTACGAGCAGTACTTC.

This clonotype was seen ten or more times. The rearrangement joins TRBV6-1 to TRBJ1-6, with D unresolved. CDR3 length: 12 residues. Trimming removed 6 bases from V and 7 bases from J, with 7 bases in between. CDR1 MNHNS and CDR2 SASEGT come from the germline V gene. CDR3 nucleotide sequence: TGTGCCAGCAGCGTCGGGAATTCACCCCTCCACTTT. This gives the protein CASSVGNSPLHF.

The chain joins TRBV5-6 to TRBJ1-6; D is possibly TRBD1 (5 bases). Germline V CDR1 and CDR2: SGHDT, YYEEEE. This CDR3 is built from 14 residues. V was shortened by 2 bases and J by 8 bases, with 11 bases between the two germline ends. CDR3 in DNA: TGTGCCAGCAGCTTTGATCAGGGTTATTCACCCCTCCACTTT. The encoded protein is CASSFDQGYSPLHF.

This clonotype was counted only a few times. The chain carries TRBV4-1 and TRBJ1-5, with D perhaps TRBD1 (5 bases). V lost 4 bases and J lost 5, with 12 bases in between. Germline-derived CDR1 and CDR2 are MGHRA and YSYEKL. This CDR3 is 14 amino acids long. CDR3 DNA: TGCGCCAGCAGCCCCCCAGGGATGGATCAGCCCCAGCATTTT. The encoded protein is CASSPPGMDQPQHF.

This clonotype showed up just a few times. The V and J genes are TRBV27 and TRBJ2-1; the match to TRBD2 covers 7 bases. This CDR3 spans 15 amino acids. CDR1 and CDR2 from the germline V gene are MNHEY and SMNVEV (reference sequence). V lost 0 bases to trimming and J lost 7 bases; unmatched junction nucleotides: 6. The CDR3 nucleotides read TGTGCCAGCAGTTTATCGGGGGGGACGTGGAATGAGCAGTTCTTC. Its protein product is CASSLSGGTWNEQFF.

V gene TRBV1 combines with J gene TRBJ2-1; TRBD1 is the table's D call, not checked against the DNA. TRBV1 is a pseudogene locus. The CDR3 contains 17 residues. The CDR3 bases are TGCACCAGCAGCCAAGATTGGGGCGGCGGCCGGTTGTATGAGCAGTTCTTC. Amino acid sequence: CTSSQDWGGGRLYEQFF.

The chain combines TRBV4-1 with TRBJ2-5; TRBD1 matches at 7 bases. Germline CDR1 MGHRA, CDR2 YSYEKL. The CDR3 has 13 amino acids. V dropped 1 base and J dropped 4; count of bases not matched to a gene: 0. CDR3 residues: CASSQAGGETQYF. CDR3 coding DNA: TGCGCCAGCAGCCAAGCAGGGGGAGAGACCCAGTACTTC.

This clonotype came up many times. For the CDR3, the DNA is TGTGCCAGCAGCACACAGGGAAATCAGCCCCAGCATTTT. It encodes CASSTQGNQPQHF. The rearrangement joins TRBV7-9 to TRBJ1-5; D possibly corresponds to TRBD1 (6 bases). Germline CDR1 is SEHNR and CDR2 is FQNEAQ (reference sequence). The germline V and J ends were trimmed by 5 bases and 4 bases, with 9 bases remaining between them. This CDR3 has 13 residues.

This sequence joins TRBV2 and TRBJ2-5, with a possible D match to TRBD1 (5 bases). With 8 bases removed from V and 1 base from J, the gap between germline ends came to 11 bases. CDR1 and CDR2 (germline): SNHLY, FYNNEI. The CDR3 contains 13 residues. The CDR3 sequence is CASGAGIQETQYF. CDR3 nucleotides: TGTGCCAGCGGGGCCGGCATCCAAGAGACCCAGTACTTC.

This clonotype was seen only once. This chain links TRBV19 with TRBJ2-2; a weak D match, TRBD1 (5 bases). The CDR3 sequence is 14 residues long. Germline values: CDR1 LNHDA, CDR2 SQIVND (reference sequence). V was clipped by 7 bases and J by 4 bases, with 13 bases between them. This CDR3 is CASIGAIGTGELFF. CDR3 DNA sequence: TGTGCCAGTATTGGGGCGATAGGCACCGGGGAGCTGTTTTTT.

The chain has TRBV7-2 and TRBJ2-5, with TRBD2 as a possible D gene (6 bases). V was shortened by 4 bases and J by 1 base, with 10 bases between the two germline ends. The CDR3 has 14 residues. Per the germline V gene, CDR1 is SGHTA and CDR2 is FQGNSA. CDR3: CASSYQAGQETQYF. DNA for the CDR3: TGTGCCAGCAGCTACCAAGCGGGCCAAGAGACCCAGTACTTC.

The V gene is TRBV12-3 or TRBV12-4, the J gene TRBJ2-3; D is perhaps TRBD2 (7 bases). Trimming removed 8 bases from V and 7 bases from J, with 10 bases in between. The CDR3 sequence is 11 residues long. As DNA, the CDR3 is TGTGCCAGCCGGGGGGCTTATACGCAGTATTTT. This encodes CASRGAYTQYF.

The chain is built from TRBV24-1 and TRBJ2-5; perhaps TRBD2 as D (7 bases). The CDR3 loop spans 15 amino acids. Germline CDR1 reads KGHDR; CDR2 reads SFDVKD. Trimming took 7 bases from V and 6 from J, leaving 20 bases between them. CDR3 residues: CATSDGGGGTKTQYF. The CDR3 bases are TGTGCCACCAGCGACGGGGGCGGGGGAACGAAGACCCAGTACTTC.

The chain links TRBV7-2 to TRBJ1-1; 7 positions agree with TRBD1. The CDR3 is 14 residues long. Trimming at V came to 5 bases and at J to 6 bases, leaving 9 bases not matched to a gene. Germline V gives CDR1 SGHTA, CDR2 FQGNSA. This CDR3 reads CASSVPGGWPEAFF. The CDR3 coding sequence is TGTGCCAGCAGCGTCCCAGGGGGGTGGCCTGAAGCTTTCTTT.

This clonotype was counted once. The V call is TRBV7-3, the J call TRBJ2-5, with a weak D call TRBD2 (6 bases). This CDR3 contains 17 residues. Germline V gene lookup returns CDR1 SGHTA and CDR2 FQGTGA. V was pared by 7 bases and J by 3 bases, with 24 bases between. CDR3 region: CASNRFAEELAEETQYF. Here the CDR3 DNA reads TGTGCCAGCAACCGGTTCGCCGAGGAATTAGCGGAAGAGACCCAGTACTTC.

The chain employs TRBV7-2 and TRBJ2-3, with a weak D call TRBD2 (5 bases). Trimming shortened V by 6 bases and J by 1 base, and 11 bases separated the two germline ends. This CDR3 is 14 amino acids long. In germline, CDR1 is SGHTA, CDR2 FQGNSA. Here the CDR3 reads CASRQTGGTDTQYF. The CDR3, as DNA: TGTGCCAGCAGACAAACCGGGGGCACAGATACGCAGTATTTT.

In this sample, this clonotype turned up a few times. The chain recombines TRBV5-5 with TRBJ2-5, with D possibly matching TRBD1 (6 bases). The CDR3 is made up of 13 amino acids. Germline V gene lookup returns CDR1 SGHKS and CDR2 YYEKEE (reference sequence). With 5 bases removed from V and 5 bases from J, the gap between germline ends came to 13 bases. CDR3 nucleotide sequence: TGTGCCAGCAGGTTGACAGGATTGGAGACCCAGTACTTC. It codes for CASRLTGLETQYF.

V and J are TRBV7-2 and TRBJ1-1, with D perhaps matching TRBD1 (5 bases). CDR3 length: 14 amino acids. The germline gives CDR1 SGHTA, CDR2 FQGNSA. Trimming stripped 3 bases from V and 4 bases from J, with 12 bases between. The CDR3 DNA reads TGTGCCAGCAGCTTGGACGGGGGAGCCACTGAAGCTTTCTTT. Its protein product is CASSLDGGATEAFF.

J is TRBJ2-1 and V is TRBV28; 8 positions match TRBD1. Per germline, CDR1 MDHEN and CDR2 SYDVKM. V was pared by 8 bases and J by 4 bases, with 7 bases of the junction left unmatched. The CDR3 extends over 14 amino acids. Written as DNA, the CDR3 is TGTGCCAGCGAACCAGGGGGCAGTTACAATGAGCAGTTCTTC. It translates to CASEPGGSYNEQFF. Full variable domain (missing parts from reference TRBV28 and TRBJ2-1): DVKVTQSSRYLVKRTGEKVFLECVQDMDHENMFWYRQDPGLGLRLIYFSYDVKMKEKGDIPEGYSVSREKKERFSLILESASTNQTSMYLCASEPGGSYNEQFFGPGTRLTVL.

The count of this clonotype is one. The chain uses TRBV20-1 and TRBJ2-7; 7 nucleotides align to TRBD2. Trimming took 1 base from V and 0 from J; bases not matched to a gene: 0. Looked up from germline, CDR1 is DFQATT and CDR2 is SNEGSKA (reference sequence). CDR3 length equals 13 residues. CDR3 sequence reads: CSARGDYSYEQYV. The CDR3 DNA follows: TGCAGTGCTAGAGGGGACTACTCCTACGAGCAGTACGTC.